This T cell receptor beta chain is from a study of STAT3 mutations in large granular lymphocyte leukemia. Looking at the study overall: Roughly half of the longitudinally sequenced T-LGLL patients carried detectable canonical activating STAT3 mutations. Over half of T-LGLL patients had one or more immunosuppressive regimens. Whole-study findings and limits: Every T-cell large granular lymphocyte leukemia patient had at least one immunodominant TCR beta clonotype.

V lost 0 bases and J 2 bases, leaving 8 bases between the germline ends. Germline CDR1 is GTSNPN and CDR2 is SVGIG (reference sequence). The CDR3 consists of 13 residues. With regard to this clone: Its antigen is currently unknown.

Here immunoSEQ multiplex PCR was the method, and the copy in TCRdb shows in-frame clones only, minus some. The sample includes roughly 11,000 clones, about 76% of them seen just once. This clonotype was obtained from a man in his sixties with T-cell large granular lymphocyte leukemia. Some clones in this sample may be carry-over from other donors' samples. This chain links TRBV30 with TRBJ2-7; TRBD1 might be the D (6 bases). Input material: peripheral blood mononuclear cells. DNA of the CDR3: TGTGCCTGGAGTGTCCAGGGGACCTACGAGCAGTACTTC. It encodes CAWSVQGTYEQYF. Full variable domain (rest looked up from reference TRBV30 and TRBJ2-7): SQTIHQWPATLVQPVGSPLSLECTVEGTSNPNLYWYRQAAGRGLQLLFYSVGIGQISSEVPQNLSASRPQDRQFILSSKKLLLSDSGFYLCAWSVQGTYEQYFGPGTRLTVT.